The 30 T cell receptor beta chains given below trace back to one sample, sequenced in a study of T cell changes during pregnancy in multiple sclerosis. Data came from immunoSEQ multiplex PCR; TCRdb stores just in-frame clones and leaves some out. This sample has about 12,000 clones, with 86% found just once. The sample consisted of CD8+ T cells from peripheral blood mononuclear cells, taken in the second trimester of pregnancy. The receptor set was obtained from a female donor in good health, enrolled as a control in a pregnancy study.

The rearrangement links TRBV4-1 to TRBJ1-2; 7 nucleotides agree with TRBD1. V was pared by 0 bases and J by 2 bases, with 3 bases of the junction left unmatched. Looked up from germline, CDR1 is MGHRA and CDR2 is YSYEKL. The CDR3 is made up of 15 amino acids. Written as DNA, the CDR3 is TGCGCCAGCAGCCAAGATCCAGGGGGGAACTATGGCTACACCTTC. Protein: CASSQDPGGNYGYTF.

The chain employs TRBV30 and TRBJ1-2; 9 positions match TRBD1. There are 12 residues in the CDR3. V lost 6 bases and J lost 7; bases outside the gene matches: 6. CDR1 and CDR2 (germline): GTSNPN, SVGIG (reference sequence). The CDR3 bases are TGTGCCTGTATACAGGGGGCTCTTGGCTACACCTTC. Translation gives CACIQGALGYTF.

V gene TRBV14 combines with J gene TRBJ2-1; D gene ambiguous. V was cut by 1 base and J by 8 bases, with 15 bases left in between. Looked up from germline, CDR1 is SGHDN and CDR2 is FVKESK. This CDR3 contains 15 residues. This chain's CDR3 is CASSQGGAADYEQFF. The CDR3 bases are TGTGCCAGCAGCCAAGGAGGTGCCGCTGACTATGAGCAGTTCTTC.

This rearrangement joins TRBV2 to TRBJ1-5; 7 bases are a match to TRBD1. This CDR3 is 14 amino acids long. Trimming took 4 bases from V and 5 from J; bases not matched to a gene: 5. Germline V gene data show CDR1 as SNHLY and CDR2 as FYNNEI. Here the CDR3 DNA reads TGTGCCAGCAGTGGGACAGGTTCGGATCAGCCCCAGCATTTT. This translates into CASSGTGSDQPQHF.

This clone came up once. This sequence joins TRBV5-8 and TRBJ2-3; 9 nucleotides align to TRBD2. Germline-derived CDR1 and CDR2 are SGHTS and YDEGEE. Losses at the gene ends were 1 base for V and 0 bases for J; bases not matched to a gene: 0. The CDR3 has 15 residues. CDR3 nucleotide sequence: TGTGCCAGCAGCTTGACTAGCGGGAGCACAGATACGCAGTATTTT. This translates into CASSLTSGSTDTQYF. The full variable domain, its missing parts supplied by reference TRBV5-8 and TRBJ2-3, is EAGVTQSPTHLIKTRGQQATLRCSPISGHTSVYWYQQALGLGLQFLLWYDEGEERNRGNFPPRFSGRQFPNYSSELNVNALELEDSALYLCASSLTSGSTDTQYFGPGTRLTVL.

The chain carries TRBV6-4 and TRBJ2-1, with 9 bases matching TRBD2. V shed 0 bases and J 5 bases; nucleotides not matched to a gene: 8. Germline V gene data show CDR1 as MRHNA and CDR2 as SNTAGT. The CDR3 length is 17 residues. The CDR3 nucleotides are TGTGCCAGCAGTGACTCCGGGTTAGCGGGAGAGCACAATGAGCAGTTCTTC. It specifies CASSDSGLAGEHNEQFF.

This chain uses TRBV27 with TRBJ2-1; 8 nucleotides agree with TRBD2. The V gene's germline CDR1 is MNHEY and CDR2 SMNVEV (reference sequence). This CDR3 is built from 15 residues. Germline trimming cut 3 bases from V and 6 bases from J; bases unmatched to any gene: 7. This chain's CDR3 is CASSFPGLGGNEQFF. The CDR3 DNA reads TGTGCCAGCAGTTTCCCGGGACTAGGGGGCAATGAGCAGTTCTTC.

Only one count was recorded for this clone. J is TRBJ2-7 and V is TRBV27; TRBD2 matches at 9 bases. The germline CDR1 and CDR2 sequences are MNHEY and SMNVEV (reference sequence). Trimming cost V 6 bases and J 2 bases; bases outside gene matches: 5. This CDR3 has 14 amino acids. CDR3 in DNA: TGTGCCAGCAGCCAGCGGGAGGCTACCTACGAGCAGTACTTC. This codes for CASSQREATYEQYF.

This clone is a singleton in its sample. The chain joins TRBV7-9 to TRBJ2-7, with 10 bases aligning to TRBD2. The CDR3 is 15 residues long. V gave up 5 bases and J gave up 2 bases; unmatched junction bases: 6. Germline-derived CDR1 and CDR2 are SEHNR and FQNEAQ (reference sequence). This CDR3 reads CASSPTSGIAYEQYF. Here the CDR3 DNA reads TGTGCCAGCAGCCCCACTAGCGGGATCGCCTACGAGCAGTACTTC.

The chain recombines TRBV5-1 with TRBJ2-1, with 9 bases aligning to TRBD2. The CDR3 has 14 residues. CDR1 and CDR2 from the germline V gene are SGHRS and YFSETQ. Trimming removed 4 bases from V and 5 bases from J; junction bases left unmatched: 4. The CDR3 DNA sequence: TGCGCCAGCAGCCTGGGACTAGCAGACAATGAGCAGTTCTTC. Translated, it gives CASSLGLADNEQFF.

V and J are TRBV15 and TRBJ1-1, with TRBD1 matching 7 bases. The CDR3 is 14 amino acids. The junction had 2 bases not matched to a gene; V was cut back by 0 bases and J by 4 bases. The V gene's germline CDR1 is LNHNV and CDR2 YYDKDF (reference sequence). The CDR3 DNA follows: TGTGCCACCAGCAGAGACAGGGGGGCCACTGAAGCTTTCTTT. Its protein is CATSRDRGATEAFF.

In its sample, this clone was seen once. As DNA, the CDR3 is TGTGCCAGTAGTATTTGGGCGGGAGCGGGGACCGGGGAGCTGTTTTTT. This translates into CASSIWAGAGTGELFF. This chain joins TRBV19 and TRBJ2-2, with 7 bases that match TRBD2. Trimming cost V 3 bases and J 5 bases; bases outside gene matches: 9. Germline CDR1 and CDR2: LNHDA and SQIVND (reference sequence). CDR3 length equals 16 residues.

The chain combines TRBV7-6 with TRBJ2-7; TRBD2 matches 7 bases. The germline V gene encodes CDR1 SGHVS and CDR2 FNYEAQ. V lost 5 bases, J lost 3 bases, and 4 bases stayed unmatched. The CDR3 has 13 residues. The CDR3 DNA is TGTGCCAGCAGCGAGTGGGACTACTACGAGCAGTACTTC. It is translated as CASSEWDYYEQYF.

This clone was detected a few times. This chain joins TRBV27 and TRBJ1-4, with 8 nucleotides matching TRBD1. Unmatched junction bases numbered 8, after V lost 5 bases and J lost 0 bases. The CDR3 is 17 amino acids. Germline V CDR1 and CDR2: MNHEY, SMNVEV (reference sequence). The CDR3 DNA reads TGTGCCAGCAGTGCAGGGGGCGGCCCCTCAACTAATGAAAAACTGTTTTTT. This codes for CASSAGGGPSTNEKLFF. The entire variable domain, with the rest obtained from reference TRBV27 and TRBJ1-4, is as follows: EAQVTQNPRYLITVTGKKLTVTCSQNMNHEYMSWYRQDPGLGLRQIYYSMNVEVTDKGDVPEGYKVSRKEKRNFPLILESPSPNQTSLYFCASSAGGGPSTNEKLFFGSGTQLSVL.

CDR3 DNA sequence: TGTGCCAGCAGCCCGCGGACTAGCGGGAGATTCGCGAACACCGGGGAGCTGTTTTTT. Translated, it gives CASSPRTSGRFANTGELFF. V gene TRBV13 combines with J gene TRBJ2-2; TRBD2 agrees at 13 bases. The CDR3 has 19 residues. Germline values: CDR1 PRHDT, CDR2 FYEKMQ (reference sequence). Trimming took 5 bases from V and 0 from J; bases not matched to a gene: 9.

J is TRBJ2-1 and V is TRBV9; D remains unclear. Germline lookup yields CDR1 SGDLS and CDR2 YYNGEE. This CDR3 region has 13 residues. Deletions cut 1 base from V and 5 bases from J, with 7 bases between. CDR3 nucleotide sequence: TGTGCCAGCAGCGTATCCCCCAACAATGAGCAGTTCTTC. It encodes CASSVSPNNEQFF. The full variable domain, with the rest looked up from reference TRBV9 and TRBJ2-1, is DSGVTQTPKHLITATGQRVTLRCSPRSGDLSVYWYQQSLDQGLQFLIQYYNGEERAKGNILERFSAQQFPDLHSELNLSSLELGDSALYFCASSVSPNNEQFFGPGTRLTVL.

This CDR3 is CASSPDRGRREQYF. The CDR3 nucleotides read TGTGCCAGCAGCCCTGACAGGGGGCGTCGGGAGCAGTACTTC. The rearrangement uses TRBV7-9 and TRBJ2-7; 10 bases align to TRBD1. J lost 7 bases, V lost 5 bases, and 8 bases had no gene match. The CDR3 contains 14 residues. Germline V gene sequence: CDR1 SEHNR, CDR2 FQNEAQ (reference sequence). Based on the CDR3 plus reference TRBV7-9 and TRBJ2-7, the full variable domain is DTGVSQNPRHKITKRGQNVTFRCDPISEHNRLYWYRQTLGQGPEFLTYFQNEAQLEKSRLLSDRFSAERPKGSFSTLEIQRTEQGDSAMYLCASSPDRGRREQYFGPGTRLTVT.

V and J are TRBV11-2 and TRBJ2-1; D may be TRBD2 (6 bases). CDR3 length equals 16 residues. Germline V lookup: CDR1 SGHAT, CDR2 FQNNGV. The germline V and J ends were trimmed by 3 bases and 9 bases, with 21 bases remaining between them. The CDR3 region is CASSLAGLGPGGEQFF. CDR3 coding DNA: TGTGCCAGCAGCTTGGCGGGACTGGGACCTGGGGGTGAGCAGTTCTTC.

This chain connects TRBV9 to TRBJ2-5; D might be TRBD1 (5 bases). V was pared by 3 bases and J by 1 base, with 7 bases between. The CDR3 covers 13 residues. Germline assignment: CDR1 SGDLS and CDR2 YYNGEE. CDR3 nucleotide sequence: TGTGCCAGCAGCGAGGACATCCAAGAGACCCAGTACTTC. This translates into CASSEDIQETQYF.

This chain uses TRBV27 with TRBJ2-7, with D possibly being TRBD1 or TRBD2 (6 bases each). Germline V lookup: CDR1 MNHEY, CDR2 SMNVEV (reference sequence). V lost 6 bases and J lost 0, with 21 bases in between. The CDR3 is made up of 17 amino acids. The CDR3 reads CASRLQGGVDNSYEQYF. The DNA of the CDR3 is TGTGCCAGCAGGTTACAGGGAGGTGTTGATAACTCCTACGAGCAGTACTTC.

The chain has TRBV20-1 and TRBJ1-1, with 8 nucleotides matching TRBD1. Germline V CDR1 and CDR2: DFQATT, SNEGSKA (reference sequence). The CDR3 is 10 amino acids. CDR3 protein: CGAGGGEAFF. Here the CDR3 DNA reads TGCGGGGCAGGGGGCGGTGAAGCTTTCTTT.

The rearrangement links TRBV19 to TRBJ2-2; TRBD1 agrees at 8 bases. CDR3 length: 14 residues. Looked up from germline, CDR1 is LNHDA and CDR2 is SQIVND (reference sequence). V was clipped by 8 bases and J by 4 bases; unmatched bases: 6. This CDR3 is CASFDRGGTGELFF. In DNA form, the CDR3 reads TGTGCCAGTTTTGACAGGGGTGGCACCGGGGAGCTGTTTTTT.

This chain connects TRBV13 to TRBJ1-5, with a weak D call TRBD1 (5 bases). The CDR3 covers 15 residues. The germline CDR1 and CDR2 sequences are PRHDT and FYEKMQ (reference sequence). The ends were cut back, 7 bases at V and 8 bases at J, with 21 bases in the middle. CDR3 nucleotide sequence: TGTGCCAGCACCCAAACCGGCACCCCGGGGGAGCCCCAGCATTTT. Residues: CASTQTGTPGEPQHF.

Details on this clone: The identical CDR3 is also encoded by other nucleotide sequences in the sample. The V gene is TRBV19, the J gene TRBJ2-7; 10 bases are shared with TRBD2. Germline assignment: CDR1 LNHDA and CDR2 SQIVND (reference sequence). J lost 3 bases, V lost 3 bases, and 2 bases had no gene match. CDR3 length: 14 amino acids. CDR3 in DNA: TGTGCCAGTAGTATGGCTAGCGGGAGCTACGAGCAGTACTTC. This encodes CASSMASGSYEQYF.

The chain links TRBV9 to TRBJ2-2; TRBD2 agrees at 8 bases. V lost 4 bases and J lost 2; bases outside the gene matches: 16. The CDR3 extends over 19 amino acids. CDR1 and CDR2 from the germline V gene are SGDLS and YYNGEE. CDR3 loop: CASSTQPLSRGANTGELFF. CDR3 in DNA: TGTGCCAGCAGCACCCAGCCCCTGTCGCGGGGGGCCAACACCGGGGAGCTGTTTTTT.

This clone is deemed medium-sized. The rearrangement links TRBV7-9 to TRBJ1-4; D not resolved. The CDR3 consists of 15 residues. V lost 5 bases and J lost 7, with 17 bases in between. The germline V gene encodes CDR1 SEHNR and CDR2 FQNEAQ (reference sequence). CDR3 in DNA: TGTGCCAGCAGCCCCCGATTGAGCTCTGGTGAAAAACTGTTTTTT. Its translation is CASSPRLSSGEKLFF.

The V call is TRBV11-2, the J call TRBJ2-3; 9 bases map to TRBD2. The J segment lost 3 bases and the V segment lost 5 bases, leaving 9 bases of the junction unmatched. The CDR3 length is 16 residues. The germline CDR1 and CDR2 sequences are SGHAT and FQNNGV. The CDR3 DNA reads TGTGCCAGCAGCCTGGGGGTAGCGGGAGCTACAGATACGCAGTATTTT. Protein product: CASSLGVAGATDTQYF.

The V gene is TRBV12-5, the J gene TRBJ1-1; D possibly corresponds to TRBD1 (5 bases). Deletions cut 6 bases from V and 2 bases from J, with 13 bases between. The germline gives CDR1 LGHNT, CDR2 FRNRAP. The CDR3 sequence is 14 residues long. The CDR3 sequence: CASGPSGLNTEAFF. The CDR3 DNA reads TGTGCTAGTGGACCCTCGGGACTTAACACTGAAGCTTTCTTT.

The chain has TRBV5-1 and TRBJ2-7, with 10 positions matching TRBD1. The V gene's germline CDR1 is SGHRS and CDR2 YFSETQ. This CDR3 is 17 amino acids long. V lost 0 bases, J lost 2 bases, and 8 bases stayed unmatched. CDR3 DNA: TGCGCCAGCAGCTTGGAAGCTTGGGACAGGGGTACCTACGAGCAGTACTTC. Its protein product is CASSLEAWDRGTYEQYF.

This clone was counted once. The genes are TRBV7-2 and TRBJ2-7; the D gene is possibly TRBD1 (6 bases). V was trimmed by 1 base and J by 1 base, leaving 8 bases between them. This CDR3 spans 14 amino acids. CDR1 is SGHTA and CDR2 is FQGNSA in the germline V gene. The CDR3 coding sequence is TGTGCCAGCAGCTTAGTAACAGGGTCCTACGAGCAGTACTTC. It yields the protein CASSLVTGSYEQYF.